These T cell receptor beta chains were read from a single sample in a study of cytomegalovirus exposure and HLA in healthy donors. TCRdb keeps only in-frame clones here, not all; method: immunoSEQ multiplex PCR. The table lists around 150,000 clones, less than 90% of them singletons. Sequenced sample: PBMCs. The receptor source for this set is a woman younger than 35 in good health and CMV-seronegative. CDR3s include the opening cysteine and the closing phenylalanine or tryptophan. The order of the fields is V gene, D gene, clone size, J gene, CDR3 protein, CDR3 DNA. The D gene is left open where the match is weak. Size is stated for part of the rows, as once, few or many counts, or as a class when the clone is expanded.

V gene: TRBV5-1
D gene: .
clone size: .
J gene: TRBJ2-3
CDR3 protein: CASSWVQGGTDTQYF
CDR3 DNA: TGCGCCAGCAGCTGGGTACAGGGTGGAACAGATACGCAGTATTTT

V gene: TRBV19
D gene: .
clone size: .
J gene: TRBJ1-4
CDR3 protein: CASSIPIGRIKLFF
CDR3 DNA: TGTGCCAGTAGTATTCCAATCGGGAGGATAAAACTGTTTTTT

V gene: TRBV6-5
D gene: TRBD1
clone size: .
J gene: TRBJ1-4
CDR3 protein: CASRGTGGNEKLFF
CDR3 DNA: TGTGCCAGCAGGGGGACAGGGGGTAATGAAAAACTGTTTTTT

V gene: TRBV28
D gene: .
clone size: .
J gene: TRBJ2-5
CDR3 protein: CATRTPLQETQYF
CDR3 DNA: TGTGCCACCAGGACTCCCCTCCAAGAGACCCAGTACTTC

V gene: TRBV19
D gene: .
clone size: .
J gene: TRBJ2-1
CDR3 protein: CASSKSGGPPGQFF
CDR3 DNA: TGTGCCAGTAGTAAAAGCGGAGGACCCCCGGGGCAGTTCTTC

V gene: TRBV7-3
D gene: .
clone size: .
J gene: TRBJ2-1
CDR3 protein: CASSLLGGAATNEQFF
CDR3 DNA: TGTGCCAGCAGCTTACTCGGAGGGGCCGCTACAAATGAGCAGTTCTTC

V gene: TRBV18
D gene: TRBD2
clone size: .
J gene: TRBJ2-2
CDR3 protein: CASSLGLAGTTGELFF
CDR3 DNA: TGTGCCAGCTCACTGGGACTAGCGGGCACCACCGGGGAGCTGTTTTTT

V gene: TRBV6-5
D gene: .
clone size: .
J gene: TRBJ2-2
CDR3 protein: CASSYPTGSYTGELFF
CDR3 DNA: TGTGCCAGCAGTTACCCCACAGGATCCTACACCGGGGAGCTGTTTTTT

V gene: TRBV11-2
D gene: TRBD2
clone size: .
J gene: TRBJ2-1
CDR3 protein: CASSLSSGRAYNEQFF
CDR3 DNA: TGTGCCAGCAGCCTCTCGAGCGGGAGGGCCTACAATGAGCAGTTCTTC

V gene: TRBV29-1
D gene: TRBD1
clone size: .
J gene: TRBJ2-3
CDR3 protein: CSVGQGVGDTQYF
CDR3 DNA: TGCAGCGTCGGACAGGGGGTAGGGGATACGCAGTATTTT

V gene: TRBV5-1
D gene: TRBD2
clone size: once
J gene: TRBJ2-2
CDR3 protein: CASSLRLAGVGTGELFF
CDR3 DNA: TGCGCCAGCAGCTTACGACTAGCGGGAGTAGGTACCGGGGAGCTGTTTTTT

V gene: TRBV5-4
D gene: TRBD1
clone size: .
J gene: TRBJ1-4
CDR3 protein: CASSLAGGTGGEKLFF
CDR3 DNA: TGTGCCAGCAGCTTGGCCGGAGGGACAGGGGGTGAAAAACTGTTTTTT

V gene: TRBV5-4
D gene: TRBD1
clone size: .
J gene: TRBJ2-3
CDR3 protein: CASSLHRDSATDTQYF
CDR3 DNA: TGTGCCAGCAGCTTACACCGGGACAGTGCAACAGATACGCAGTATTTT

V gene: TRBV6-1
D gene: TRBD1
clone size: .
J gene: TRBJ1-2
CDR3 protein: CASIGRGQIYGYTF
CDR3 DNA: TGTGCCAGCATTGGCCGGGGACAGATATATGGCTACACCTTC

V gene: TRBV19
D gene: TRBD1
clone size: .
J gene: TRBJ1-1
CDR3 protein: CAIQQGANTEAFF
CDR3 DNA: TGTGCCATACAACAGGGGGCAAACACTGAAGCTTTCTTT

V gene: TRBV11-3
D gene: TRBD1
clone size: .
J gene: TRBJ2-7
CDR3 protein: CASGPGGSASYEQYF
CDR3 DNA: TGTGCCAGCGGGCCAGGGGGCTCTGCCTCCTACGAGCAGTACTTC

V gene: TRBV5-4
D gene: .
clone size: .
J gene: TRBJ2-1
CDR3 protein: CASNPTVSSYNEQFF
CDR3 DNA: TGTGCCAGCAACCCGACTGTAAGCTCCTACAATGAGCAGTTCTTC

V gene: TRBV11-2
D gene: .
clone size: .
J gene: TRBJ2-2
CDR3 protein: CASSSLRWGELFF
CDR3 DNA: TGTGCCAGCAGCTCCCTGAGATGGGGGGAGCTGTTTTTT

V gene: TRBV19
D gene: TRBD1
clone size: once
J gene: TRBJ1-5
CDR3 protein: CASSAGQTSHF
CDR3 DNA: TGTGCCAGTAGTGCGGGACAGACTTCCCATTTT

V gene: TRBV4-3
D gene: .
clone size: .
J gene: TRBJ2-7
CDR3 protein: CASSQDPPPGAYEQYF
CDR3 DNA: TGCGCCAGCAGCCAGGACCCCCCACCGGGAGCCTACGAGCAGTACTTC

V gene: TRBV10-3
D gene: TRBD2
clone size: .
J gene: TRBJ2-1
CDR3 protein: CAPSSGLRSSYNEQFF
CDR3 DNA: TGTGCCCCATCTAGCGGGTTAAGGAGCTCCTACAATGAGCAGTTCTTC

V gene: TRBV28
D gene: .
clone size: .
J gene: TRBJ1-1
CDR3 protein: CASRSDGGRNEAFF
CDR3 DNA: TGTGCCAGCAGGTCCGATGGGGGGAGAAATGAAGCTTTCTTT

V gene: TRBV19
D gene: .
clone size: .
J gene: TRBJ2-7
CDR3 protein: CASSIAGVTYEQYF
CDR3 DNA: TGTGCCAGTAGTATAGCGGGGGTGACTTACGAGCAGTACTTC

V gene: TRBV7-9
D gene: .
clone size: .
J gene: TRBJ1-2
CDR3 protein: CASSLAQGVRGYTF
CDR3 DNA: TGTGCCAGCAGCTTAGCCCAAGGCGTGCGGGGCTACACCTTC

V gene: TRBV4-3
D gene: .
clone size: .
J gene: TRBJ2-2
CDR3 protein: CASSQDPSATNTGELFF
CDR3 DNA: TGCGCCAGCAGCCAAGACCCTAGCGCGACGAACACCGGGGAGCTGTTTTTT

V gene: TRBV4-3
D gene: TRBD2
clone size: .
J gene: TRBJ2-1
CDR3 protein: CASSPQLALVDNEQFF
CDR3 DNA: TGCGCCAGCAGCCCGCAACTAGCGTTGGTAGACAATGAGCAGTTCTTC

V gene: TRBV9
D gene: TRBD1
clone size: .
J gene: TRBJ2-7
CDR3 protein: CASSDEDRAGVYEQYF
CDR3 DNA: TGTGCCAGCAGCGACGAGGACAGGGCCGGAGTATACGAGCAGTACTTC

V gene: TRBV19
D gene: TRBD1
clone size: once
J gene: TRBJ2-7
CDR3 protein: CASIDGQGANNEQYF
CDR3 DNA: TGTGCCAGTATCGACGGACAGGGGGCAAATAACGAGCAGTACTTC

V gene: TRBV2
D gene: TRBD2
clone size: .
J gene: TRBJ2-7
CDR3 protein: CASSPLGTSGSGNF
CDR3 DNA: TGTGCCAGCAGCCCCCTCGGGACTAGCGGGAGTGGGAACTTC

V gene: TRBV4-2
D gene: TRBD1
clone size: .
J gene: TRBJ1-4
CDR3 protein: CASSPPGQGNEKLFF
CDR3 DNA: TGTGCCAGCAGCCCCCCGGGACAGGGTAATGAAAAACTGTTTTTT

V gene: TRBV27
D gene: .
clone size: .
J gene: TRBJ2-1
CDR3 protein: CASSLGGPYNEQFF
CDR3 DNA: TGTGCCAGCAGCTTGGGGGGACCCTACAATGAGCAGTTCTTC

V gene: TRBV7-2
D gene: TRBD1
clone size: .
J gene: TRBJ1-2
CDR3 protein: CASSPHGVDRLYGYTF
CDR3 DNA: TGTGCCAGCAGCCCACATGGGGTGGACAGGCTCTATGGCTACACCTTC

V gene: TRBV29-1
D gene: .
clone size: .
J gene: TRBJ2-1
CDR3 protein: CSVEGQLNNEQFF
CDR3 DNA: TGCAGCGTTGAAGGACAGCTAAACAATGAGCAGTTCTTC

V gene: TRBV27
D gene: .
clone size: few
J gene: TRBJ1-5
CDR3 protein: CASSLSGSNQPQHF
CDR3 DNA: TGTGCCAGCAGTTTATCGGGCAGCAATCAGCCCCAGCATTTT

V gene: TRBV4-1
D gene: .
clone size: .
J gene: TRBJ1-2
CDR3 protein: CASSHPGIGTGYGYTF
CDR3 DNA: TGCGCCAGCAGTCATCCGGGGATAGGGACTGGGTATGGCTACACCTTC

V gene: TRBV6-6
D gene: .
clone size: .
J gene: TRBJ2-4
CDR3 protein: CASSPGQGGQNIQYF
CDR3 DNA: TGTGCCAGCAGTCCCGGACAGGGAGGGCAAAACATTCAGTACTTC

V gene: TRBV10-3
D gene: TRBD1
clone size: .
J gene: TRBJ2-1
CDR3 protein: CAISARDRPSLSSYNEQFF
CDR3 DNA: TGTGCCATCAGTGCCCGGGACAGGCCCTCTTTAAGCTCCTACAATGAGCAGTTCTTC

V gene: TRBV2
D gene: TRBD1
clone size: .
J gene: TRBJ2-1
CDR3 protein: CASSVSGTANNEQFF
CDR3 DNA: TGTGCCAGCTCCGTATCCGGGACAGCAAACAATGAGCAGTTCTTC

V gene: TRBV5-1
D gene: TRBD1
clone size: .
J gene: TRBJ1-5
CDR3 protein: CASSLGQGSQPQHF
CDR3 DNA: TGCGCCAGCAGCTTGGGACAGGGAAGCCAGCCCCAGCATTTT

V gene: TRBV27
D gene: .
clone size: .
J gene: TRBJ1-5
CDR3 protein: CASSYSFNQPQHF
CDR3 DNA: TGTGCCAGCAGTTACTCTTTCAATCAGCCCCAGCATTTT